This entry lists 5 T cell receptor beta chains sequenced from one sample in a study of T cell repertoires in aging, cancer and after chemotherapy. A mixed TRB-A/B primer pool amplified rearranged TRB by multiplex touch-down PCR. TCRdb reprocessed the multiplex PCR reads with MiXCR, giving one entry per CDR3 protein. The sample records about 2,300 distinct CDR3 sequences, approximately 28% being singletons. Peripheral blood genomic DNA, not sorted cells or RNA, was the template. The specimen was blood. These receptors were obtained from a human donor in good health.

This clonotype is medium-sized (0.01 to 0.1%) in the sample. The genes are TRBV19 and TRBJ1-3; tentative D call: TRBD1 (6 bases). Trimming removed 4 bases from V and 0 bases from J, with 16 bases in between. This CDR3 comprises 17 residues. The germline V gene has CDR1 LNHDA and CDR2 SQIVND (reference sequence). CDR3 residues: CASSTPRGGSSGNTIYF. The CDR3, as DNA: TGTGCCAGTAGTACGCCTCGGGGGGGCAGCTCTGGAAACACCATATATTTT.

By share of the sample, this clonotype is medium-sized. The CDR3 DNA reads as TGTGCCAGCAGGGCGGGGGGACTACCGTCAGATACGCAGTATTTT. This sequence encodes CASRAGGLPSDTQYF. The chain links TRBV28 to TRBJ2-3; 8 bases are a match to TRBD2. Germline CDR1 MDHEN, CDR2 SYDVKM. CDR3 length: 15 amino acids. The V and J ends lost 6 bases and 4 bases, in that order; junction bases with no gene match: 9.

CDR3 sequence (DNA): TGTGCCAGCAGTTTACCAGGACCCAATCAGCCCCAGCATTTT. Encoded protein: CASSLPGPNQPQHF. The chain is built from TRBV27 and TRBJ1-5; D is unresolved. V lost 2 bases and J 3 bases, leaving 8 bases between the germline ends. This CDR3 has 14 amino acids. Germline CDR1 and CDR2: MNHEY and SMNVEV (reference sequence).

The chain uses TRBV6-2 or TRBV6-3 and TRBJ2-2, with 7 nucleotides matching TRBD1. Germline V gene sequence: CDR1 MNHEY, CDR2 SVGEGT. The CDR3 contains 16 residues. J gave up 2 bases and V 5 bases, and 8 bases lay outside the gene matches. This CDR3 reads CASSLRGGLNTGELFF. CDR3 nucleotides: TGTGCCAGCAGTCTCCGAGGGGGCCTCAACACCGGGGAGCTGTTTTTT.

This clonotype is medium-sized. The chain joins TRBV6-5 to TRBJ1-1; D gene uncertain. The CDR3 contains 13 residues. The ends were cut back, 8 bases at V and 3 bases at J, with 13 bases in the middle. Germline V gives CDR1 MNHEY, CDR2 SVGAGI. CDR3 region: CASEWARDTEAFF. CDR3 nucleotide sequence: TGTGCCAGCGAGTGGGCGAGGGACACTGAAGCTTTCTTT.